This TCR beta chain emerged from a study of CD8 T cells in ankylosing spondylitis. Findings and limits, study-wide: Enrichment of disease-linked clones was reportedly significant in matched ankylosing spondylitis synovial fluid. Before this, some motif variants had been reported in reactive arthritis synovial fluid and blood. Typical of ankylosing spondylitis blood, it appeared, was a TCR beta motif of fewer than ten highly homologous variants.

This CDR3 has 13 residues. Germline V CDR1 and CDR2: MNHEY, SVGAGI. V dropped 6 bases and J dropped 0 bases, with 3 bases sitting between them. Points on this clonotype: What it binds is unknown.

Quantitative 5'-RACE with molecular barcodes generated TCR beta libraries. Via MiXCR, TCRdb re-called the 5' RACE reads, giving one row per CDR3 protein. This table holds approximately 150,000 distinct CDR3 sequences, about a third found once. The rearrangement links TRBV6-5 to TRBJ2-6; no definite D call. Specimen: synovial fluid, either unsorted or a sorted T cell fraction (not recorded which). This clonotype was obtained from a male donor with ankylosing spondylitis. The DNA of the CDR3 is TGTGCCAGCAGGTTCTCTGGGGCCAACGTCCTGACTTTC. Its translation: CASRFSGANVLTF.